The clone carrying this T cell receptor beta chain was counted at least ten times. What it recognizes is unknown. CDR3 regions of TCR beta were amplified from RNA transcripts. An opening RT-PCR round employed HTBI primers and preceded a second-round multiplex PCR. A single record per CDR3 protein comes from TCRdb applying MiXCR to the multiplex PCR reads. The table lists over 650,000 distinct CDR3 sequences, about two fifths of them singletons. This sample was included in a study of Graves' ophthalmopathy and Graves' hyperthyroidism. Looking at the study overall: Peripheral blood was gathered at first diagnosis, ahead of any treatment whatsoever.

Points from the study as a whole: Most thyroid-expanded clonotypes exceeding 0.001 frequency were also found in blood. The model achieved about 64% sensitivity and 72% to 85% specificity for ophthalmopathy progression.

This TCR was recovered from an adult man with Graves' ophthalmopathy. The sample comprised peripheral blood.

CDR3 DNA: TGCAGTGCTAGGGACCCTTTGGACGGCTACACCTTC. This gives the protein CSARDPLDGYTF. The chain is built from TRBV20-1 and TRBJ1-2, with unresolved D. The V gene lost 3 bases and the J gene lost 8 bases, with 13 bases spanning the gap. Germline V gives CDR1 DFQATT, CDR2 SNEGSKA (reference sequence). The CDR3 is 12 residues long.